The rows below give T cell receptor beta chains drawn from one sample of a study of beta chain features in type 1 diabetes. This table comes from immunoSEQ multiplex PCR, and its TCRdb copy is limited to in-frame clones, with some not included. The sample includes more than 150,000 clones, over 8.5% seen only once; the top ten take roughly 2%. Input material: central memory CD4+ T cells from blood. These receptors came from a young man in good health. Each CDR3 is given with its conserved first and last residue. The D gene is left open where the match is weak. Some rows mark clone size as missing; the rest say once, few, many or name a class of expanded clone.

abundance: -
v_gene: TRBV5-6
d_gene: -
j_gene: TRBJ2-5
CDR3aa: CASSSPGLTTRGTQYF
CDR3nt: TGTGCCAGCAGCTCCCCAGGACTAACCACTCGGGGGACCCAGTACTTC

abundance: few
v_gene: TRBV10-3
d_gene: -
j_gene: TRBJ2-5
CDR3aa: CAISEPQTSQETQYF
CDR3nt: TGTGCCATCAGTGAGCCCCAGACTAGCCAAGAGACCCAGTACTTC

abundance: -
v_gene: TRBV11-1
d_gene: -
j_gene: TRBJ2-7
CDR3aa: CASSLGTQEQYF
CDR3nt: TGTGCCAGCAGCCTCGGGACACAAGAGCAGTACTTC

abundance: -
v_gene: TRBV6-1
d_gene: -
j_gene: TRBJ2-3
CDR3aa: CASSEGGTDTQYF
CDR3nt: TGTGCCAGCAGTGAAGGTGGCACAGATACGCAGTATTTT

abundance: -
v_gene: TRBV5-4
d_gene: -
j_gene: TRBJ2-3
CDR3aa: CASSSTKGPRSF
CDR3nt: TGTGCCAGCAGCTCGACTAAAGGACCCCGCAGTTTT

abundance: -
v_gene: TRBV7-2
d_gene: TRBD2
j_gene: TRBJ2-4
CDR3aa: CASSQTSGGYIQYF
CDR3nt: TGCGCCAGCAGCCAGACTAGCGGCGGTTACATTCAGTACTTC

abundance: -
v_gene: TRBV15
d_gene: -
j_gene: TRBJ1-3
CDR3aa: CATSPDLMGNTIYF
CDR3nt: TGTGCCACCAGCCCGGACCTAATGGGGAACACCATATATTTT

abundance: -
v_gene: TRBV7-2
d_gene: TRBD2
j_gene: TRBJ2-5
CDR3aa: CASSGGSGLGGTQYF
CDR3nt: TGTGCCAGCAGCGGAGGTTCGGGACTAGGCGGGACCCAGTACTTC

abundance: -
v_gene: TRBV7-2
d_gene: -
j_gene: TRBJ2-7
CDR3aa: CASSLAPPYEQYF
CDR3nt: TGTGCCAGCAGCTTAGCTCCCCCGTACGAGCAGTACTTC

abundance: few
v_gene: TRBV2
d_gene: -
j_gene: TRBJ2-3
CDR3aa: CASVIQGTQYF
CDR3nt: TGTGCCAGCGTAATACAGGGTACGCAGTATTTT

abundance: -
v_gene: TRBV10-3
d_gene: TRBD1
j_gene: TRBJ2-1
CDR3aa: CAIRPGTGGDEQFF
CDR3nt: TGTGCCATCAGACCCGGGACAGGGGGGGATGAGCAGTTCTTC

abundance: many
v_gene: TRBV29-1
d_gene: -
j_gene: TRBJ2-4
CDR3aa: CSVETAAKNIQYF
CDR3nt: TGCAGCGTCGAGACAGCCGCCAAAAACATTCAGTACTTC

abundance: -
v_gene: TRBV15
d_gene: -
j_gene: TRBJ2-2
CDR3aa: CATREGWNTGELFF
CDR3nt: TGTGCCACCAGAGAAGGGTGGAACACCGGGGAGCTGTTTTTT

abundance: -
v_gene: TRBV7-2
d_gene: -
j_gene: TRBJ1-1
CDR3aa: CASSLKWGRWTEAFF
CDR3nt: TGTGCCAGCAGCTTAAAGTGGGGGCGTTGGACTGAAGCTTTCTTT

abundance: many
v_gene: TRBV7-2
d_gene: -
j_gene: TRBJ1-3
CDR3aa: CASSPLGRGFFGNTIYF
CDR3nt: TGTGCCAGCAGCCCTCTCGGACGGGGATTTTTTGGAAACACCATATATTTT

abundance: -
v_gene: TRBV27
d_gene: -
j_gene: TRBJ1-5
CDR3aa: CASSWRDSNQPQHF
CDR3nt: TGTGCCAGCAGTTGGAGGGACAGCAATCAGCCCCAGCATTTT

abundance: -
v_gene: TRBV20-1
d_gene: -
j_gene: TRBJ2-1
CDR3aa: CSARLDEQFF
CDR3nt: TGCAGTGCTCGATTGGATGAGCAGTTCTTC

abundance: -
v_gene: TRBV10-3
d_gene: -
j_gene: TRBJ1-3
CDR3aa: CAISEQGSSGNTIYF
CDR3nt: TGTGCCATCAGTGAACAAGGGAGCTCTGGAAACACCATATATTTT

abundance: many
v_gene: TRBV10-3
d_gene: TRBD1
j_gene: TRBJ2-1
CDR3aa: CAISIEGAGNEQFF
CDR3nt: TGTGCCATCAGTATCGAGGGGGCTGGCAATGAGCAGTTCTTC

abundance: -
v_gene: TRBV7-9
d_gene: -
j_gene: TRBJ2-3
CDR3aa: CASSSGSVRDTQYF
CDR3nt: TGTGCCAGCAGCTCAGGGAGCGTGAGAGATACGCAGTATTTT

abundance: -
v_gene: TRBV29-1
d_gene: TRBD1
j_gene: TRBJ1-1
CDR3aa: CSVEDATVRDRDTEAFF
CDR3nt: TGCAGCGTTGAAGATGCTACCGTTCGGGACAGGGACACTGAAGCTTTCTTT

abundance: few
v_gene: TRBV14
d_gene: TRBD1
j_gene: TRBJ2-2
CDR3aa: CASSQGDREFHRLGELFF
CDR3nt: TGTGCCAGCAGTCAAGGGGACAGGGAATTTCACCGCCTCGGGGAGCTGTTTTTT

abundance: many
v_gene: TRBV7-9
d_gene: -
j_gene: TRBJ2-6
CDR3aa: CASSLDQSRNSGANVLTF
CDR3nt: TGTGCCAGCAGCTTAGATCAGAGCAGGAACTCTGGGGCCAACGTCCTGACTTTC

abundance: few
v_gene: TRBV9
d_gene: -
j_gene: TRBJ2-3
CDR3aa: CASSDREYTQYF
CDR3nt: TGTGCCAGCAGCGACCGGGAGTATACGCAGTATTTT

abundance: few
v_gene: TRBV4-3
d_gene: -
j_gene: TRBJ2-1
CDR3aa: CASSQEGGNNEQFF
CDR3nt: TGCGCCAGCAGCCAAGAAGGAGGAAACAATGAGCAGTTCTTC

abundance: few
v_gene: TRBV9
d_gene: TRBD2
j_gene: TRBJ2-1
CDR3aa: CASSPRLAGAENEQFF
CDR3nt: TGTGCCAGCAGCCCCCGACTAGCGGGAGCGGAAAATGAGCAGTTCTTC

abundance: -
v_gene: TRBV29-1
d_gene: TRBD2
j_gene: TRBJ2-1
CDR3aa: CSVRERERGEQFF
CDR3nt: TGCAGCGTCCGGGAGCGGGAGCGGGGGGAGCAGTTCTTC

abundance: few
v_gene: TRBV2
d_gene: -
j_gene: TRBJ2-3
CDR3aa: CASRRGPSTDTQYF
CDR3nt: TGTGCCAGCAGGCGCGGTCCAAGCACAGATACGCAGTATTTT

abundance: few
v_gene: TRBV9
d_gene: -
j_gene: TRBJ2-5
CDR3aa: CASSVSERRGGETQYF
CDR3nt: TGTGCCAGCAGCGTTAGTGAGAGGAGAGGGGGAGAGACCCAGTACTTC

abundance: few
v_gene: TRBV30
d_gene: TRBD2
j_gene: TRBJ2-5
CDR3aa: CAWNPGGAGETQYF
CDR3nt: TGTGCCTGGAATCCCGGGGGGGCCGGGGAGACCCAGTACTTC

abundance: -
v_gene: TRBV7-2
d_gene: -
j_gene: TRBJ2-5
CDR3aa: CASRKGDETQYF
CDR3nt: TGTGCCAGCAGAAAGGGAGATGAGACCCAGTACTTC

abundance: few
v_gene: TRBV9
d_gene: -
j_gene: TRBJ2-7
CDR3aa: CASSVFGSEQYF
CDR3nt: TGTGCCAGCAGCGTATTTGGGAGCGAGCAGTACTTC

abundance: many
v_gene: TRBV6-5
d_gene: TRBD2
j_gene: TRBJ2-3
CDR3aa: CASKWRERGTDTQYF
CDR3nt: TGTGCCAGCAAATGGCGGGAGCGGGGCACAGATACGCAGTATTTT

abundance: -
v_gene: TRBV2
d_gene: -
j_gene: TRBJ2-3
CDR3aa: CASSSGDTQYF
CDR3nt: TGTGCCAGCAGTTCGGGGGATACGCAGTATTTT

abundance: few
v_gene: TRBV18
d_gene: -
j_gene: TRBJ2-7
CDR3aa: CASSEEYEQYF
CDR3nt: TGTGCCAGCTCAGAAGAGTACGAGCAGTACTTC

abundance: few
v_gene: TRBV27
d_gene: -
j_gene: TRBJ2-2
CDR3aa: CASTPDRVNTGELFF
CDR3nt: TGTGCCAGCACCCCGGACAGAGTTAACACCGGGGAGCTGTTTTTT

abundance: many
v_gene: TRBV27
d_gene: TRBD1
j_gene: TRBJ1-1
CDR3aa: CASNRQGPNTEAFF
CDR3nt: TGTGCCAGCAACAGACAGGGCCCGAACACTGAAGCTTTCTTT

abundance: -
v_gene: TRBV18
d_gene: -
j_gene: TRBJ1-1
CDR3aa: CASSRSTEAFF
CDR3nt: TGTGCCAGCTCTAGGAGCACTGAAGCTTTCTTT

abundance: few
v_gene: TRBV10-3
d_gene: -
j_gene: TRBJ1-4
CDR3aa: CAISESQGNEKLFF
CDR3nt: TGTGCCATCAGTGAGTCACAGGGAAATGAAAAACTGTTTTTT

abundance: -
v_gene: TRBV20-1
d_gene: -
j_gene: TRBJ1-1
CDR3aa: CSASGKAFF
CDR3nt: TGCAGTGCGTCGGGGAAAGCTTTCTTT

abundance: few
v_gene: TRBV27
d_gene: -
j_gene: TRBJ2-1
CDR3aa: CASSLTGRRGSYNEQFF
CDR3nt: TGTGCCAGCAGTTTGACCGGACGGAGGGGATCCTACAATGAGCAGTTCTTC

abundance: -
v_gene: TRBV4-1
d_gene: -
j_gene: TRBJ2-3
CDR3aa: CASSLVGLPTDTQYF
CDR3nt: TGCGCCAGCAGCCTCGTCGGTTTGCCCACAGATACGCAGTATTTT

abundance: -
v_gene: TRBV9
d_gene: TRBD2
j_gene: TRBJ2-3
CDR3aa: CAHRGREPDTQYF
CDR3nt: TGTGCCCACCGCGGGCGGGAGCCGGATACGCAGTATTTT

abundance: few
v_gene: TRBV2
d_gene: -
j_gene: TRBJ2-1
CDR3aa: CASRAGTVYDEQFF
CDR3nt: TGTGCCAGCAGGGCCGGGACCGTTTACGATGAGCAGTTCTTC

abundance: -
v_gene: TRBV19
d_gene: TRBD1
j_gene: TRBJ1-2
CDR3aa: CASNPDRTGAETF
CDR3nt: TGTGCCAGTAACCCTGACCGGACAGGGGCGGAGACCTTC

abundance: -
v_gene: TRBV28
d_gene: -
j_gene: TRBJ2-7
CDR3aa: CASSPVRGASYEQYF
CDR3nt: TGTGCCAGCAGCCCCGTCAGGGGAGCCTCCTACGAGCAGTACTTC

abundance: -
v_gene: TRBV5-4
d_gene: -
j_gene: TRBJ1-6
CDR3aa: CASSLPGGRSTPLHF
CDR3nt: TGTGCCAGCAGCTTGCCCGGAGGAAGGTCGACACCCCTCCACTTT

abundance: -
v_gene: TRBV11-3
d_gene: -
j_gene: TRBJ2-3
CDR3aa: CASSFSGSTDTQYF
CDR3nt: TGTGCCAGCAGCTTTTCCGGAAGCACAGATACGCAGTATTTT

abundance: -
v_gene: TRBV28
d_gene: -
j_gene: TRBJ1-2
CDR3aa: CASSWDPSGYTF
CDR3nt: TGTGCCAGCAGTTGGGACCCCTCTGGCTACACCTTC

abundance: few
v_gene: TRBV7-2
d_gene: -
j_gene: TRBJ1-2
CDR3aa: CASSPRDGGYTF
CDR3nt: TGTGCCAGCAGCCCCCGCGACGGTGGCTACACCTTC